These 21 T cell receptor beta chains share one sample of origin, sequenced in a study of cytomegalovirus exposure and HLA in healthy donors. Vbeta (60) and Jbeta (13) primers were used in the PCR. Only in-frame clones appear in the TCRdb table, and some are missing; sequencing was by immunoSEQ multiplex PCR. The sample consists of 200,000 to 250,000 clones, about 80% of them appearing once. The sample comprised PBMCs. All receptors derive from a woman between 40 and 50 years old in good health and CMV-seronegative.

J is TRBJ1-1 and V is TRBV9; D is uncertain. The CDR3 totals 14 residues. The V end lost 0 bases, the J end lost 11 bases, and 17 bases lay between the germline ends. Germline V gene data show CDR1 as SGDLS and CDR2 as YYNGEE. The CDR3 loop reads CASSVVTDLSEAFF. Here the CDR3 DNA reads TGTGCCAGCAGCGTAGTCACCGACCTTTCGGAGGCTTTCTTT.

The chain has TRBV30 and TRBJ1-6; no clear D gene. The germline V gene encodes CDR1 GTSNPN and CDR2 SVGIG (reference sequence). The CDR3 spans 17 residues. Trimming stripped 0 bases from V and 1 base from J, with 13 bases between. CDR3 in amino acids: CAWSVIRAGSYNSPLHF. The DNA for the CDR3 is TGTGCCTGGAGTGTTATTCGAGCGGGGTCCTATAATTCACCCCTCCACTTT. Together with reference TRBV30 and TRBJ1-6, the CDR3 gives the full variable domain: SQTIHQWPATLVQPVGSPLSLECTVEGTSNPNLYWYRQAAGRGLQLLFYSVGIGQISSEVPQNLSASRPQDRQFILSSKKLLLSDSGFYLCAWSVIRAGSYNSPLHFGNGTRLTVT.

CDR3 protein: CASSPLQQSSYNSPLHF. CDR3 in DNA: TGTGCCAGCTCACCATTACAGCAGAGCTCCTATAATTCACCCCTCCACTTT. The rearrangement joins TRBV18 to TRBJ1-6; D is undetermined. CDR1 and CDR2 from the germline V gene are KGHSH and LQKENI. CDR3 length: 17 amino acids. V was pared by 2 bases and J by 0 bases, with 11 bases between.

This rearrangement joins TRBV6-5 to TRBJ2-7; TRBD1 aligns across 7 bases. V shed 0 bases and J 2 bases; nucleotides not matched to a gene: 4. The CDR3 spans 15 residues. The germline V gene encodes CDR1 MNHEY and CDR2 SVGAGI. The CDR3 here is CASSYSLGQTYEQYF. The CDR3 DNA sequence: TGTGCCAGCAGTTACTCGTTGGGACAGACCTACGAGCAGTACTTC.

The J gene is TRBJ1-1, the V gene TRBV11-2; no definite D call. Germline CDR1 and CDR2: SGHAT and FQNNGV. Trimming cost V 4 bases and J 0 bases, with 6 bases left between them. There are 13 residues in the CDR3. For the CDR3, the DNA is TGTGCCAGCAGCTCGCAGGTGAACACTGAAGCTTTCTTT. Residues: CASSSQVNTEAFF.

The chain joins TRBV4-1 to TRBJ1-1, with D unresolved. The CDR3 runs 15 residues. Per the germline V gene, CDR1 is MGHRA and CDR2 is YSYEKL. Trimming took off 4 bases at V and 7 bases at J, with 19 bases between the two ends. The CDR3 reads CASSPLPQVQNEAFF. The CDR3 DNA reads as TGCGCCAGCAGCCCTCTCCCGCAGGTACAAAATGAAGCTTTCTTT.

The V and J genes are TRBV19 and TRBJ1-5; D remains unclear. The V gene lost 3 bases and the J gene lost 6 bases, with 21 bases spanning the gap. The CDR3 is made up of 17 amino acids. The germline gives CDR1 LNHDA, CDR2 SQIVND (reference sequence). DNA of the CDR3: TGTGCCAGTAGTATGCCGTGGGCTAGGGAGAGGGCTCAGCCCCAGCATTTT. It specifies CASSMPWARERAQPQHF.

The V call is TRBV29-1, the J call TRBJ2-5, with TRBD1 as a possible D gene (6 bases). Germline-derived CDR1 and CDR2 are SQVTM and ANQGSEA. Trimming left V 6 bases short and J 4 bases short, with 18 bases between. This CDR3 comprises 14 residues. CDR3 sequence reads: CSVTEPGERETQYF. The CDR3 bases are TGCAGCGTCACGGAGCCAGGGGAGAGAGAGACCCAGTACTTC.

CDR3 DNA: TGTGCCAGCAGCCAAGGGGGTTTCGTTGATGAAAAACTGTTTTTT. Translated, it gives CASSQGGFVDEKLFF. The J gene is TRBJ1-4, the V gene TRBV5-5; D is perhaps TRBD1 (6 bases). Germline V lookup: CDR1 SGHKS, CDR2 YYEKEE (reference sequence). The CDR3 spans 15 residues. V was pared by 4 bases and J by 6 bases, with 16 bases between.

This chain links TRBV7-9 with TRBJ1-1, with D unclear. V was trimmed by 7 bases and J by 1 base, leaving 13 bases between them. Germline V gene data show CDR1 as SEHNR and CDR2 as FQNEAQ (reference sequence). CDR3 length: 14 amino acids. CDR3 nucleotide sequence: TGTGCCAGCACCTGGGAGGTGACGAACACTGAAGCTTTCTTT. The encoded protein is CASTWEVTNTEAFF.

The chain carries TRBV5-4 and TRBJ1-4; 8 nucleotides agree with TRBD1. J lost 5 bases, V lost 1 base, and 4 bases had no gene match. CDR1 is SGHNT and CDR2 is YYREEE in the germline V gene (reference sequence). The CDR3 totals 15 residues. CDR3 nucleotide sequence: TGTGCCAGCAGCTTGCTTACAGGGGGAAATGAAAAACTGTTTTTT. Encoded protein: CASSLLTGGNEKLFF.

This chain connects TRBV4-1 to TRBJ2-5; D possibly corresponds to TRBD2 (7 bases). The J call is doubtful: the DNA matches TRBJ2-7 better. The CDR3 contains 15 residues. Germline-derived CDR1 and CDR2 are MGHRA and YSYEKL. The CDR3 DNA reads as TGCGCCAGCAGCCAAAAAGGGGGGGGGCCATACGAGCAGTACTTC. Translation: CASSQKGGGPYEQYF.

J is TRBJ2-1 and V is TRBV9, with TRBD2 identical over 15 bases. Germline V gene lookup returns CDR1 SGDLS and CDR2 YYNGEE. V lost 3 bases and J lost 7; bases outside the gene matches: 8. The CDR3 totals 17 residues. The CDR3 coding sequence is TGTGCCAGCAGCGGACCCGGGACTAGCGGGGGGATAAATGAGCAGTTCTTC. Residues: CASSGPGTSGGINEQFF.

The chain links TRBV19 to TRBJ2-4; 10 nucleotides line up with TRBD2. After removal of 1 base from V and 2 bases from J, the junction contained 11 bases not matched to a gene. The germline V gene has CDR1 LNHDA and CDR2 SQIVND (reference sequence). The length of the CDR3 is 19 residues. CDR3: CASSIAVAGGLLSKNIQYF. The CDR3 region has the DNA TGTGCCAGTAGTATAGCCGTAGCGGGGGGACTTCTGTCCAAAAACATTCAGTACTTC.

This clone occurred many times. The chain has TRBV4-1 and TRBJ2-3; no definite D call. V was trimmed by 3 bases and J by 4 bases, leaving 5 bases between them. Per germline, CDR1 MGHRA and CDR2 YSYEKL. The CDR3 length is 12 residues. In DNA, the CDR3 is TGCGCCAGCAGCCAGCCGGCAGATACGCAGTATTTT. Residues: CASSQPADTQYF.

The chain joins TRBV27 to TRBJ2-7; 9 nucleotides agree with TRBD1. This CDR3 is built from 15 residues. Germline V gives CDR1 MNHEY, CDR2 SMNVEV (reference sequence). J lost 3 bases, V lost 4 bases, and 7 bases had no gene match. In nucleotides, the CDR3 is TGTGCCAGCAGTTCCGACAGGGGGAAAGGCTACGAGCAGTACTTC. Translated, it gives CASSSDRGKGYEQYF.

This clone was observed a single time. V is TRBV28 and J is TRBJ2-5; D gene ambiguous. Matching the DNA end better, TRBJ2-7 makes the J call doubtful. Germline V gene data show CDR1 as MDHEN and CDR2 as SYDVKM. CDR3 length: 14 amino acids. This chain's CDR3 is CASSTRGLPYEQYF. The CDR3 DNA sequence: TGTGCCAGCAGTACGCGCGGCCTACCCTACGAGCAGTACTTC.

As concerns this clone: The same CDR3 arises from other DNA sequences in this sample as well. J is TRBJ2-7 and V is TRBV29-1, with TRBD1 identical over 11 bases. The trim removed 7 bases at V and 6 bases at J, leaving 8 bases unmatched. Germline V gene lookup returns CDR1 SQVTM and CDR2 ANQGSEA. The CDR3 contains 13 residues. Here the CDR3 DNA reads TGCAGCGCCGAAGGACAGGGGGCTGGCGAGCAGTACTTC. Translation: CSAEGQGAGEQYF.

This sequence joins TRBV6-6 and TRBJ2-5; possibly TRBD2 for D (6 bases). TRBJ2-7 matches the DNA end more closely, so the J call is doubtful. The V gene's germline CDR1 is MNHNY and CDR2 SVGAGI (reference sequence). The CDR3 has 14 residues. This chain's CDR3 is CASLTPQRAYEQYF. As DNA, the CDR3 is TGTGCCAGCCTCACCCCCCAGCGGGCCTACGAGCAGTACTTC.

The V gene is TRBV5-1, the J gene TRBJ2-7; 11 nucleotides line up with TRBD2. CDR1 is SGHRS, CDR2 YFSETQ, per germline. This CDR3 contains 16 residues. Trimming cost V 5 bases and J 4 bases; bases outside gene matches: 11. The CDR3 region is CASRRVSGGAMYEQYF. In DNA form, the CDR3 reads TGCGCCAGCAGGAGAGTTAGCGGGGGGGCTATGTACGAGCAGTACTTC.

This clone was observed a few times. The chain combines TRBV19 with TRBJ1-1; 8 bases align to TRBD1. Germline V lookup: CDR1 LNHDA, CDR2 SQIVND (reference sequence). CDR3 length: 14 amino acids. The V segment lost 7 bases and the J segment 0 bases; nucleotides outside the gene matches: 4. CDR3 region: CASTGQGMNTEAFF. CDR3 DNA: TGTGCCAGTACCGGACAGGGTATGAACACTGAAGCTTTCTTT.